This entry describes one T cell receptor beta chain. Its matching antigen is unknown. The sample originates from a study of human T cells and chemical hapten exposure. Study-level points and caveats: Since the donors had alopecia, their immune response may not be the same as that of healthy people. Counts of expanded TCRs at PT1 were positively correlated with patch test score. DPC sensitization left the count of TCRs above 1 in 1000 unchanged.

TCRdb re-derived calls from the RACE reads in MiXCR, one entry per CDR3 protein. The table has about 85,000 distinct CDR3 sequences, about 9% seen once. The time point here: pre-sensitization, week 0. Regarding treatment: therapeutic diphenylcyclopropenone sensitization with weekly scalp DPC. The source of this sequence is a middle-aged man with alopecia areata. Some clones in this sample may be carry-over from other donors' samples. Source: whole blood, taken in connection with sensitization to the hapten diphenylcyclopropenone (DPC).

This CDR3 reads CASSQVSGRSNEQFF. The CDR3 coding sequence is TGTGCCAGCAGCCAAGTTAGCGGGAGGAGTAATGAGCAGTTCTTC. This chain connects TRBV3-1 to TRBJ2-1; 10 nucleotides line up with TRBD2. V was pared by 1 base and J by 7 bases, with 4 bases of the junction left unmatched. The CDR3 length is 15 residues. CDR1 LGHDT and CDR2 YNNKEL come from the germline V gene (reference sequence).